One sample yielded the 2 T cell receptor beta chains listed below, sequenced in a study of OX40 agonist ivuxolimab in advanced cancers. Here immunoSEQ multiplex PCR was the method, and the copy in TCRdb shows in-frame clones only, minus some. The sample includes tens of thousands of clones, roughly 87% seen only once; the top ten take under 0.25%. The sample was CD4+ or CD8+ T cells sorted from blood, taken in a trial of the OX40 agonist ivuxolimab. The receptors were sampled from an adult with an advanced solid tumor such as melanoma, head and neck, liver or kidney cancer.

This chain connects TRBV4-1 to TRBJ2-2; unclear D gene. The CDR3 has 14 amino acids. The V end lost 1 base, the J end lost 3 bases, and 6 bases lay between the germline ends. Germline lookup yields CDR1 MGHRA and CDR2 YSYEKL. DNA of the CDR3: TGCGCCAGCAGCCAAGGTCGGTACACCGGGGAGCTGTTTTTT. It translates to CASSQGRYTGELFF.

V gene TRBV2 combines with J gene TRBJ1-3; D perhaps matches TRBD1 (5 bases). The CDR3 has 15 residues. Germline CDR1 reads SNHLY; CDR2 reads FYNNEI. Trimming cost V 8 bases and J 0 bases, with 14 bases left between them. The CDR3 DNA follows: TGTGCCAGCGGGACGAGGCGGAGCTCTGGAAACACCATATATTTT. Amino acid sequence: CASGTRRSSGNTIYF.